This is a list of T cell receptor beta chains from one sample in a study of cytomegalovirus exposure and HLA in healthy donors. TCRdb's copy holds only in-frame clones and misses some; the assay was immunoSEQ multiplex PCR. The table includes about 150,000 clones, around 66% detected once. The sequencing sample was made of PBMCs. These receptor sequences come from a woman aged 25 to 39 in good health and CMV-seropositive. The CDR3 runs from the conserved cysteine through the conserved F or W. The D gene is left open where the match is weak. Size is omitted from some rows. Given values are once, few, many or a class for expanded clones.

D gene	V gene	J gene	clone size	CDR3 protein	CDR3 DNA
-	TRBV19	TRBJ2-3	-	CASSIATASTDTQYF	TGTGCCAGTAGTATTGCGACAGCAAGCACAGATACGCAGTATTTT
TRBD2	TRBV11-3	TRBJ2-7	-	CASSLRVASGYEQYF	TGTGCCAGCAGCTTAAGGGTGGCTAGCGGATACGAGCAGTACTTC
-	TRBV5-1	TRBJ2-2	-	CASSASGVTGELFF	TGCGCCAGCAGCGCGTCAGGGGTAACCGGGGAGCTGTTTTTT
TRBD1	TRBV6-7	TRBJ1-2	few	CASSYSDRVSLCYGYTF	TGTGCCAGCAGTTACTCAGACAGGGTTTCGTTGTGCTATGGCTACACCTTC
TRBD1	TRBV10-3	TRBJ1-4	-	CAISERGQLNEKLFF	TGTGCCATCAGTGAGAGGGGACAGCTTAATGAAAAACTGTTTTTT
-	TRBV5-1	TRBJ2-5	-	CASSLESSLGDQYF	TGCGCCAGCAGCTTGGAGTCCTCCCTAGGGGACCAGTACTTC
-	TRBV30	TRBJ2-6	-	CAWRRPFRGSGANVLTF	TGTGCCTGGAGGAGACCCTTTCGCGGTAGTGGGGCCAACGTCCTGACTTTC
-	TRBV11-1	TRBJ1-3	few	CASSAAGQFSGNTIYF	TGTGCCAGCAGCGCCGCTGGACAGTTCTCTGGAAACACCATATATTTT
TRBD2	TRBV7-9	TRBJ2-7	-	CASSLGSGGVYEQYF	TGTGCCAGCAGCTTAGGTTCGGGGGGGGTCTACGAGCAGTACTTC
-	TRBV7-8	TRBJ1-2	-	CASSLARVGGYTF	TGTGCCAGCAGCTTAGCCAGGGTCGGTGGCTACACCTTC
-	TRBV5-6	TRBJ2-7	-	CASSLVGGGATREQYF	TGTGCCAGCAGCTTGGTAGGGGGCGGGGCTACCCGCGAGCAGTACTTC
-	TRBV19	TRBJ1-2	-	CASSIEGRIYGYTF	TGTGCCAGTAGTATAGAGGGCCGAATCTATGGCTACACCTTC
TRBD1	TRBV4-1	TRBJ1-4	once	CASRSLGQGREKLFF	TGCGCCAGCAGATCTCTAGGACAGGGGAGAGAAAAACTGTTTTTT
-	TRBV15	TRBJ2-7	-	CATSREPLSYEQYF	TGTGCCACCAGCAGAGAACCCCTGAGCTACGAGCAGTACTTC
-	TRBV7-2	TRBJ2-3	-	CASSSQGATDTQYF	TGTGCCAGCAGCTCCCAAGGGGCAACAGATACGCAGTATTTT
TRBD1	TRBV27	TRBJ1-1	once	CASSLGVQGIGIAFF	TGTGCCAGCAGTTTGGGCGTACAGGGGATAGGCATCGCTTTCTTT
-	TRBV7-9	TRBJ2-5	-	CASSPQGQIQETQYF	TGTGCCAGCAGCCCCCAAGGACAGATACAAGAGACCCAGTACTTC
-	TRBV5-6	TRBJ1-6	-	CASSPTTYSPLHF	TGTGCCAGCAGCCCGACAACCTATTCACCCCTCCACTTT
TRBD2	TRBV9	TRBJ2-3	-	CASSAHSLAGGTDTQYF	TGTGCCAGCAGCGCGCATTCCTTAGCGGGGGGGACAGATACGCAGTATTTT
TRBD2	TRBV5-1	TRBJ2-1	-	CASSTSGRAYGEQFF	TGCGCCAGCAGCACTAGCGGGAGGGCCTATGGTGAGCAGTTCTTC
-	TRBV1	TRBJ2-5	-	CTSSQDERSGGPEVQETQYF	TGCACCAGCAGCCAAGATGAACGCAGCGGGGGGCCCGAAGTCCAAGAGACCCAGTACTTC
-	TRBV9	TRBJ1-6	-	CASSVDSGANSPLHF	TGTGCCAGCAGCGTAGACAGCGGGGCGAATTCACCCCTCCACTTT
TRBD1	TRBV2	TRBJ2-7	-	CASSKGQGTHEQYF	TGTGCCAGCAGTAAAGGACAGGGTACCCACGAGCAGTACTTC
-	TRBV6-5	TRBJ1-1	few	CASNIQGRAEAFF	TGTGCCAGCAACATACAGGGCCGAGCTGAAGCTTTCTTT
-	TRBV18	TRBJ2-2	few	CASSPRTLLNTGELFF	TGTGCCAGCTCACCACGGACACTTCTGAACACCGGGGAGCTGTTTTTT
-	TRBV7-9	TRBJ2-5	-	CASSLFEWETQYF	TGTGCCAGCAGCTTATTTGAGTGGGAGACCCAGTACTTC
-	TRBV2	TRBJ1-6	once	CASSRTSSYNSPLHF	TGTGCCAGCAGTCGTACGAGCTCCTATAATTCCCCCCTCCACTTT
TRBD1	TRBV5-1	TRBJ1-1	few	CASSPQGTGGINTEAFF	TGCGCCAGCAGCCCCCAAGGGACAGGGGGCATTAACACTGAAGCTTTCTTT
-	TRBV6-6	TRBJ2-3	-	CASSLAPSTDTQYF	TGTGCCAGCAGCCTAGCCCCTAGCACAGATACGCAGTATTTT
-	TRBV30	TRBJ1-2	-	CAGNFRDILYGYTF	TGTGCCGGGAACTTTAGGGACATTCTGTATGGCTACACCTTC
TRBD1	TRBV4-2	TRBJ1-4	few	CASREAIDRGGEGTNEKLFF	TGTGCCAGCAGAGAGGCCATCGACAGGGGTGGGGAAGGAACTAATGAAAAACTGTTTTTT
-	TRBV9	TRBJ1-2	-	CASSGVYYGYTF	TGTGCCAGCAGCGGAGTCTACTATGGCTACACCTTC
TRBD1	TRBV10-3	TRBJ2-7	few	CAIRLRRTGDYEQYF	TGTGCCATCAGGCTTAGGAGGACAGGGGACTACGAGCAGTACTTC
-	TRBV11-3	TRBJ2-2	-	CASRRAGLLVGELFF	TGTGCCAGCAGACGCGCGGGGTTGTTAGTCGGGGAGCTGTTTTTT
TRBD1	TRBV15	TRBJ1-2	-	CATSGLLTGGWGYTF	TGTGCCACCAGCGGATTGTTAACAGGGGGCTGGGGCTACACCTTC
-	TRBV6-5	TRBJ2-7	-	CATTGYSYEQYF	TGTGCCACCACGGGGTACTCATACGAGCAGTACTTC
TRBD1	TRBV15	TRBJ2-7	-	CATSRGSDREYEQYF	TGTGCCACCAGCAGAGGATCCGACAGGGAATACGAGCAGTACTTC
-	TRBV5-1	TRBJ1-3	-	CASSSQGNTIYF	TGCGCCAGCAGCTCACAGGGTAACACCATATATTTT
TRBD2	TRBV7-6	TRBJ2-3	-	CASSLATSGGGTDTQYF	TGTGCCAGCAGCTTAGCTACTAGCGGAGGGGGCACAGATACGCAGTATTTT
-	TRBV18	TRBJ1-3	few	CASSPQGFGNTIYF	TGTGCCAGCTCACCGCAGGGGTTTGGAAACACCATATATTTT